The 3 T cell receptor beta chains below all came from one sample that was sequenced in a study of Graves' ophthalmopathy and Graves' hyperthyroidism. RNA transcripts yielded amplified TCR beta CDR3 regions. Second-round multiplex PCR followed a first-round RT-PCR using HTBI primers. Using its own MiXCR run on the multiplex PCR reads, TCRdb lists one record per CDR3 protein. The sample consists of 680,000 or so distinct CDR3 sequences, around a fifth of them appearing once. The sequenced sample consisted of peripheral blood. The source of these receptors is a woman aged 18-35 years with stable Graves' hyperthyroidism. Some clones in this sample may be carry-over from other donors' samples.

This sequence joins TRBV2 and TRBJ2-5, with D possibly called TRBD1 or TRBD2 (5 bases each). The CDR3 is 13 residues long. V lost 8 bases and J 4 bases, leaving 14 bases between the germline ends. Germline CDR1 reads SNHLY; CDR2 reads FYNNEI. This CDR3 is CASGDVDGETQYF. The CDR3 DNA reads as TGTGCCAGCGGGGACGTCGACGGAGAGACCCAGTACTTC.

V is TRBV28 and J is TRBJ2-5, with 14 positions matching TRBD2. Germline V gives CDR1 MDHEN, CDR2 SYDVKM. The CDR3 sequence is 17 residues long. Germline trimming cut 3 bases from V and 5 bases from J; bases unmatched to any gene: 8. The CDR3 DNA reads TGTGCCAGCAGTTTGGGACTAGCGGGGGAGTTACTTGAGACCCAGTACTTC. Translated: CASSLGLAGELLETQYF.

Worth noting for this clonotype: At one end, the junction sequence differs from germline, possibly due to a read error. This sequence joins TRBV11-2 and TRBJ1-1; D is perhaps TRBD1 (5 bases). In germline, CDR1 is SGHAT, CDR2 FQNNGV. The CDR3 is made up of 11 amino acids. The CDR3 sequence: CASSLQGEAFF. For the CDR3, the DNA is TGTGCCAGCAGCTTACAGGGTGAAGCCTTCTTT.